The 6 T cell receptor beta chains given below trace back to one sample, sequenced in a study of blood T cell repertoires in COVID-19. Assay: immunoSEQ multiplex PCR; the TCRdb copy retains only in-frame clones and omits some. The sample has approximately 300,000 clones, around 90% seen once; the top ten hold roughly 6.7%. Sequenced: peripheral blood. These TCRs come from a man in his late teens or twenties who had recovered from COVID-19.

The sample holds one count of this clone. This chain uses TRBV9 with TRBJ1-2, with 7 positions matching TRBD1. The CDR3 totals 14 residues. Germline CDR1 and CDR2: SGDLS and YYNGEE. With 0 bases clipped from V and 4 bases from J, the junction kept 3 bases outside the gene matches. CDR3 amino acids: CASSVVGGAYGYTF. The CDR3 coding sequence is TGTGCCAGCAGCGTAGTAGGGGGCGCCTATGGCTACACCTTC. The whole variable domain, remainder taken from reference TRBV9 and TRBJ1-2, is DSGVTQTPKHLITATGQRVTLRCSPRSGDLSVYWYQQSLDQGLQFLIQYYNGEERAKGNILERFSAQQFPDLHSELNLSSLELGDSALYFCASSVVGGAYGYTFGSGTRLTVV.

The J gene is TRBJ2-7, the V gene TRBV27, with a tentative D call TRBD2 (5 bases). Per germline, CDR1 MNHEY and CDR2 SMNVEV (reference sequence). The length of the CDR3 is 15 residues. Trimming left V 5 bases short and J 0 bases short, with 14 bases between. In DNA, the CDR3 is TGTGCCAGCAGTCCGTACGAGGGAAGCTCCTACGAGCAGTACTTC. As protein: CASSPYEGSSYEQYF.

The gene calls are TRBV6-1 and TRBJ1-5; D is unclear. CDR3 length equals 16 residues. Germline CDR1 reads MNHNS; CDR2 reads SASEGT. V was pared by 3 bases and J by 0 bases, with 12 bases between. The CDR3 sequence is CASSDRGYYSNQPQHF. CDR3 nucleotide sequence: TGTGCCAGCAGTGACAGAGGATATTATAGCAATCAGCCCCAGCATTTT.

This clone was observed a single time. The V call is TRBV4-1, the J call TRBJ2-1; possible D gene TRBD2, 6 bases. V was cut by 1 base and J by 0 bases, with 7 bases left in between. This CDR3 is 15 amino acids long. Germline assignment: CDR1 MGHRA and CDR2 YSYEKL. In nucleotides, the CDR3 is TGCGCCAGCAGCCAAGCCGGGGGCTCCTACAATGAGCAGTTCTTC. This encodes CASSQAGGSYNEQFF.

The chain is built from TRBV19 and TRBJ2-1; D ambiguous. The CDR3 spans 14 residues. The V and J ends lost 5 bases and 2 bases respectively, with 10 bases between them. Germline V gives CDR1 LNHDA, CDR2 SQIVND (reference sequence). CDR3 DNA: TGTGCCAGTAGTCTAGGCAGTACCTACAATGAGCAGTTCTTC. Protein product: CASSLGSTYNEQFF.

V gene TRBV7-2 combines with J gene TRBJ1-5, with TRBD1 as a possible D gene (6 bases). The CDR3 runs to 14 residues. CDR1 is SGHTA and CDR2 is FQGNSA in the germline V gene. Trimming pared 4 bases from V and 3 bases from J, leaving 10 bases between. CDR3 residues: CASSSRQVNQPQHF. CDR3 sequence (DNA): TGTGCCAGCAGCTCCCGACAGGTCAATCAGCCCCAGCATTTT. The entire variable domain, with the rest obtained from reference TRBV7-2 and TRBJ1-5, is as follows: GAGVSQSPSNKVTEKGKDVELRCDPISGHTALYWYRQSLGQGLEFLIYFQGNSAPDKSGLPSDRFSAERTGGSVSTLTIQRTQQEDSAVYLCASSSRQVNQPQHFGDGTRLSIL.